The sequence of this T cell receptor (beta chain) was determined in a study of T cells in localized non-small cell lung cancer. The protocol was immunoSEQ multiplex PCR, while the TCRdb copy is restricted to in-frame clones and leaves out a portion. Here the sample spans roughly 70,000 clones, approximately 87% being singletons. Germline V lookup: CDR1 LGHNA, CDR2 YSLEER. V lost 4 bases and J lost 1, with 19 bases in between. The CDR3 totals 17 residues. This clone is categorized as medium-sized. The antigen is unknown. Findings of the study overall: The study linked higher blood T cell density to longer overall survival. Because sequencing included only one region (of the tumor), heterogeneity remains possible. Adjacent lung was found to contain a median around 58 of the top 100 tumor clones.

This TCR was recovered from a male donor older than 55 with stage III squamous cell lung carcinoma. The chain uses TRBV4-3 and TRBJ1-1; D gene ambiguous. The material sequenced was peripheral blood, taken before any cancer treatment. As DNA, the CDR3 is TGCGCCAGCAGCCCTAGACAAGACTTCGCTGGGAACACTGAAGCTTTCTTT. It yields the protein CASSPRQDFAGNTEAFF.